The TCR beta chain under discussion was sequenced for a study of CD8+CD57+ T cells in acquired aplastic anemia. Study-level background: When averaged, DNA from sorted CD4+ and CD8+ cells came to approximately 3 ug. As sequenced from healthy donors, CD4+ cells averaged about 11 million reads.

Study results and caveats: Patients shared some 29 CD8+ CDR3 sequences with controls. Patient and control CD8+ Simpson's diversity was not significantly different.

CDR3 size: 12 residues. Germline loops: CDR1 SQVTM, CDR2 ANQGSEA. V was pared by 6 bases and J by 7 bases, with 15 bases between. Investigators profiled TCR beta VDJ and CDR3 from genomic DNA template. TCRdb called the reads again in MiXCR, with one record for every CDR3 protein. The repertoire includes about 210,000 distinct CDR3 sequences, around 60% of them detected once, and approximately 32% sits in the top ten. With regard to this clonotype: Its specificity is not known.

V is TRBV29-1 and J is TRBJ1-2; tentatively, D is TRBD1 (5 bases). This TCR was sampled from a human donor in good health. Sequenced: sorted CD4+, CD8+, or CD8+CD57+ T cells (not recorded which) from PBMCs. The DNA of the CDR3 is TGCAGCGTAGAGGGGACGGGTCGTGGCTACACCTTC. Its protein is CSVEGTGRGYTF. Drawing the rest from reference TRBV29-1 and TRBJ1-2, the complete variable domain is SAVISQKPSRDICQRGTSLTIQCQVDSQVTMMFWYRQQPGQSLTLIATANQGSEATYESGFVIDKFPISRPNLTFSTLTVSNMSPEDSSIYLCSVEGTGRGYTFGSGTRLTVV.